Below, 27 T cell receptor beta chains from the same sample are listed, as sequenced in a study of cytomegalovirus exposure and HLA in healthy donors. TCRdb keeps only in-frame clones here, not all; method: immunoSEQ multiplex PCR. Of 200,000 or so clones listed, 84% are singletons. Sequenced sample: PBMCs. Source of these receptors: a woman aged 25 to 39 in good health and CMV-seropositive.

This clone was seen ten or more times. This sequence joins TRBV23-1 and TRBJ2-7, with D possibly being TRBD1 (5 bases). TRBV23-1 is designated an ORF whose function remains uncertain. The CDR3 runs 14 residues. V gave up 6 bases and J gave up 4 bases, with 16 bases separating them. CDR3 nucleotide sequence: TGCGCCAGCAGCCAGACAGCGATTTCTTACGAGCAGTACTTC. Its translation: CASSQTAISYEQYF.

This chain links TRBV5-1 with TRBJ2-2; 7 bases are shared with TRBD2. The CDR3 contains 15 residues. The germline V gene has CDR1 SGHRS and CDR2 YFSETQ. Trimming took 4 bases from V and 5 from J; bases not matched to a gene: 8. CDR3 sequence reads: CASSTGGGGTGELFF. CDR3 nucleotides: TGCGCCAGCAGCACTGGCGGGGGTGGGACCGGGGAGCTGTTTTTT.

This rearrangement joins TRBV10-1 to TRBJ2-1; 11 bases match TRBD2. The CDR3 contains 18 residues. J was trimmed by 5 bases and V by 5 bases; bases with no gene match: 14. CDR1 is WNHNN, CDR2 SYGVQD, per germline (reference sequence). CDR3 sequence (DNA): TGCGCCAGCAGTTTAGCGGGAGGGGGTCCACTCAACCACAATGAGCAGTTCTTC. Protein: CASSLAGGGPLNHNEQFF.

The CDR3 nucleotides are TGTGCCAGCAGTTTATTCCCCCCCGACAGGGACCCTGGGGCCAACGTCCTGACTTTC. Its protein product is CASSLFPPDRDPGANVLTF. The gene calls are TRBV27 and TRBJ2-6; 7 positions match TRBD1. The CDR3 contains 19 residues. Germline CDR1 is MNHEY and CDR2 is SMNVEV (reference sequence). Trimming at V came to 1 base and at J to 2 bases, leaving 11 bases not matched to a gene. Complete variable domain (other parts from reference TRBV27 and TRBJ2-6): EAQVTQNPRYLITVTGKKLTVTCSQNMNHEYMSWYRQDPGLGLRQIYYSMNVEVTDKGDVPEGYKVSRKEKRNFPLILESPSPNQTSLYFCASSLFPPDRDPGANVLTFGAGSRLTVL.

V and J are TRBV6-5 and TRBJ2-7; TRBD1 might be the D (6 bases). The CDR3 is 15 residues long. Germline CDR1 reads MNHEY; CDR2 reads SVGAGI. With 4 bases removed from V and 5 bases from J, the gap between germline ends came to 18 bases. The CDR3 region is CASSSLPRQADEQYF. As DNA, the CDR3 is TGTGCCAGCAGTTCCCTCCCCCGACAGGCGGACGAGCAGTACTTC.

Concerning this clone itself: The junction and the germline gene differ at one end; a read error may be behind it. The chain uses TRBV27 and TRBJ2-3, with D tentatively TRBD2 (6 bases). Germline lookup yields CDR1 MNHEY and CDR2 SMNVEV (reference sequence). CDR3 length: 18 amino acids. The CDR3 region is CASTLYPGAHKHTDTQYF. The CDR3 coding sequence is TGTGCCAGCACTTTATATCCGGGAGCCCATAAACACACAGATACGCAGTATTTT.

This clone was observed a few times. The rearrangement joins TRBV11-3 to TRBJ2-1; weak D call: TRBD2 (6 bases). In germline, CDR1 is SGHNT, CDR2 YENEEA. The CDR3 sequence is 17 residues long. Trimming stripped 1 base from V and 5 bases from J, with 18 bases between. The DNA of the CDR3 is TGTGCCAGCAGCTTAGGTCTAGCTCGGGAGCAACACAATGAGCAGTTCTTC. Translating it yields CASSLGLAREQHNEQFF.

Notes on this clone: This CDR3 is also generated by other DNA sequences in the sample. For the CDR3, the DNA is TGTGCCAGCAGTTACAGGACGGGGACCTACGAGCAGTACTTC. It specifies CASSYRTGTYEQYF. V usage is TRBV6-5 and J usage is TRBJ2-7, with D possibly being TRBD2 (5 bases). Germline CDR1 MNHEY, CDR2 SVGAGI. Between the trimmed V and J ends, which lost 2 bases and 2 bases, there was a span of 10 bases. The CDR3 covers 14 residues.

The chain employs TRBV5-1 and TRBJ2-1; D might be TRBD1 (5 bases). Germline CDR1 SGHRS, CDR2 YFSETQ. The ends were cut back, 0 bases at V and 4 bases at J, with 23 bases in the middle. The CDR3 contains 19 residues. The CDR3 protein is CASSLAVFSSGHPYNEQFF. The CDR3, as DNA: TGCGCCAGCAGCTTGGCGGTCTTCTCGTCAGGACACCCGTACAATGAGCAGTTCTTC.

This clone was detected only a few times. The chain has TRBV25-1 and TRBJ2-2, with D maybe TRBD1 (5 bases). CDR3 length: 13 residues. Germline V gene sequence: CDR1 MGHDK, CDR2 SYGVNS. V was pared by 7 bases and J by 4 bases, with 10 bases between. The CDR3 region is CASKAGPTGELFF. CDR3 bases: TGTGCCAGCAAGGCAGGGCCCACCGGGGAGCTGTTTTTT.

CDR3 DNA sequence: TGCGCCAGCAGCTTGGAGGCAGGGTTCTACGAGCAGTACTTC. Translated, it gives CASSLEAGFYEQYF. The V gene is TRBV5-1, the J gene TRBJ2-7, with D maybe TRBD1 (5 bases). This CDR3 is 14 amino acids long. Trimming cost V 0 bases and J 3 bases, with 10 bases left between them. Per the germline V gene, CDR1 is SGHRS and CDR2 is YFSETQ.

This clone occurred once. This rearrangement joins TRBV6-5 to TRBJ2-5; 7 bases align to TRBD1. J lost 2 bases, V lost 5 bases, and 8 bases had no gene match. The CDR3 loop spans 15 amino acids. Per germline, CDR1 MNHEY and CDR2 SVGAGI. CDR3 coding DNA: TGTGCCAGCAGTGGGTGGGACAGAAATCAAGAGACCCAGTACTTC. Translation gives CASSGWDRNQETQYF.

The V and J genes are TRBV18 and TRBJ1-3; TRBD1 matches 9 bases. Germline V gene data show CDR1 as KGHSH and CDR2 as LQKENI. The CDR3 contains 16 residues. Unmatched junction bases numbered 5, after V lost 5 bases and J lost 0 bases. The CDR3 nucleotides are TGTGCCAGCTCATTTAACAGGGGGCTCTCTGGAAACACCATATATTTT. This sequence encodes CASSFNRGLSGNTIYF.

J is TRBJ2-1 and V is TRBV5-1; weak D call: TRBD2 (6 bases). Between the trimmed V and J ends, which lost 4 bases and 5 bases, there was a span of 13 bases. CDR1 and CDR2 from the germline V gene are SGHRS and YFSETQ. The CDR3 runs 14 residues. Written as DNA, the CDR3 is TGCGCCAGCAGCGAGGGACTTCTCAACAATGAGCAGTTCTTC. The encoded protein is CASSEGLLNNEQFF.

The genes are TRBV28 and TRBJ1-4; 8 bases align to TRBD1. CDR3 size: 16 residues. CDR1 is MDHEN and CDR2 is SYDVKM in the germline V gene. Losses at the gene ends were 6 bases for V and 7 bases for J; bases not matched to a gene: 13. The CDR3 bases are TGTGCCAGCAGCCCAACCGCAGGGGGCGCGGGTGAAAAACTGTTTTTT. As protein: CASSPTAGGAGEKLFF.

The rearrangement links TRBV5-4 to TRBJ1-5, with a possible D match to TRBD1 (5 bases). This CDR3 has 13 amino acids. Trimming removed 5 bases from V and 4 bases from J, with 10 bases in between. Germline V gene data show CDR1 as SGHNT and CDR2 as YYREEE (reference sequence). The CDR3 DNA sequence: TGTGCCAGCAGTCAGGACAAAAATCAGCCCCAGCATTTT. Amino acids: CASSQDKNQPQHF.

The chain's CDR3 is CASSSPGQGTEAFF. The CDR3, as DNA: TGTGCCAGCAGCTCTCCGGGACAGGGAACCGAAGCTTTCTTT. The gene calls are TRBV5-7 and TRBJ1-1, with 9 bases identical to TRBD1. TRBV5-7 is annotated as an ORF whose role is uncertain. V was pared by 3 bases and J by 8 bases, with 8 bases of the junction left unmatched. This CDR3 is 14 amino acids long.

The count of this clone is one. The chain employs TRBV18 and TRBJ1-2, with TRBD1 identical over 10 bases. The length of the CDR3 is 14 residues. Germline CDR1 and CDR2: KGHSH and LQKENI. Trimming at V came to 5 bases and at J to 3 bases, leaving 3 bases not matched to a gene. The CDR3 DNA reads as TGTGCCAGCTCAGCCGGGACAGGGGACTATGGCTACACCTTC. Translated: CASSAGTGDYGYTF.

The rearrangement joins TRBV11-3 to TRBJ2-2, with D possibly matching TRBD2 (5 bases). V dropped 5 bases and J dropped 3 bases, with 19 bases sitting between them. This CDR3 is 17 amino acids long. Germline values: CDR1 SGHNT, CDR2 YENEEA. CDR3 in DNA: TGTGCCAGCAGCCCCGGGGTGGGCAGGACGTACACCGGGGAGCTGTTTTTT. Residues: CASSPGVGRTYTGELFF.

For the CDR3, the DNA is TGCAGCGTCGGCGGACAGGGTGCAAACGACGAGCAGTACTTC. Amino acids: CSVGGQGANDEQYF. This chain joins TRBV29-1 and TRBJ2-7; 8 nucleotides line up with TRBD1. CDR1 SQVTM and CDR2 ANQGSEA come from the germline V gene. The CDR3 consists of 14 residues. The V gene end was trimmed by 6 bases and the J gene end by 5 bases; junction bases not matched to a gene: 12.

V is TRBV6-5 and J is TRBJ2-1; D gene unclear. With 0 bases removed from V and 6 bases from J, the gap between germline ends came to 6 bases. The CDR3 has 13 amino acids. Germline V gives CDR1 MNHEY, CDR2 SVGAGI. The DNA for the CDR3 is TGTGCCAGCAGTTACTCCAGACTCAATGAGCAGTTCTTC. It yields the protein CASSYSRLNEQFF.

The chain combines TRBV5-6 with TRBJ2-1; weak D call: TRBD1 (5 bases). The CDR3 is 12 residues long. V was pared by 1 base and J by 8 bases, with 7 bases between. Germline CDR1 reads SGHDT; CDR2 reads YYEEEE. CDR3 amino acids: CASSLQGDEQFF. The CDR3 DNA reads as TGTGCCAGCAGCTTGCAAGGGGATGAGCAGTTCTTC.

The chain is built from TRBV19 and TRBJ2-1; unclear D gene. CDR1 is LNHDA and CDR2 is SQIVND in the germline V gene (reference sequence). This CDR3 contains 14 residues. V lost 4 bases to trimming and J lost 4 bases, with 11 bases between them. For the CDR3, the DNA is TGTGCCAGTAGTAACCCCTACGGTTACAATGAGCAGTTCTTC. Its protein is CASSNPYGYNEQFF. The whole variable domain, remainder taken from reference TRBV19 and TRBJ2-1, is DGGITQSPKYLFRKEGQNVTLSCEQNLNHDAMYWYRQDPGQGLRLIYYSQIVNDFQKGDIAEGYSVSREKKESFPLTVTSAQKNPTAFYLCASSNPYGYNEQFFGPGTRLTVL.

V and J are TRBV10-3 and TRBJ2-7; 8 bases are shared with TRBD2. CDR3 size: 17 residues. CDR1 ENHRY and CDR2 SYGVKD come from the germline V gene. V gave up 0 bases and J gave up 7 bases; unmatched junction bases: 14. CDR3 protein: CAISESIMAGLAGEQYF. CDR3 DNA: TGTGCCATCAGTGAGTCCATTATGGCAGGACTAGCAGGGGAGCAGTACTTC.

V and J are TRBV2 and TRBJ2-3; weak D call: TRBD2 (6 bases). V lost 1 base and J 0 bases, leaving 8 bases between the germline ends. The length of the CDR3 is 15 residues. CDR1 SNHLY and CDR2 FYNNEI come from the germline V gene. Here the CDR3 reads CASSEVAASTDTQYF. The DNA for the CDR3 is TGTGCCAGCAGTGAAGTAGCGGCTAGCACAGATACGCAGTATTTT.

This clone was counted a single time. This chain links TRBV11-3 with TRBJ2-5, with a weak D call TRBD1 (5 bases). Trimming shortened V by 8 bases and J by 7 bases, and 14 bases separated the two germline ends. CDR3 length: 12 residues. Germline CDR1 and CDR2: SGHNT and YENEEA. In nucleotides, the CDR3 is TGTGCCAGCTCTTCAGGGATGGGGACCCAGTACTTC. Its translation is CASSSGMGTQYF.

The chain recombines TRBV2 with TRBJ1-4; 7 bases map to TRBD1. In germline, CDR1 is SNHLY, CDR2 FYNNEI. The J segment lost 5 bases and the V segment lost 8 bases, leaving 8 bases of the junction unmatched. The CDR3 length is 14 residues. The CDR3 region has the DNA TGTGCCAGCGAGTGGGGACAGCTGAATGAAAAACTGTTTTTT. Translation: CASEWGQLNEKLFF.